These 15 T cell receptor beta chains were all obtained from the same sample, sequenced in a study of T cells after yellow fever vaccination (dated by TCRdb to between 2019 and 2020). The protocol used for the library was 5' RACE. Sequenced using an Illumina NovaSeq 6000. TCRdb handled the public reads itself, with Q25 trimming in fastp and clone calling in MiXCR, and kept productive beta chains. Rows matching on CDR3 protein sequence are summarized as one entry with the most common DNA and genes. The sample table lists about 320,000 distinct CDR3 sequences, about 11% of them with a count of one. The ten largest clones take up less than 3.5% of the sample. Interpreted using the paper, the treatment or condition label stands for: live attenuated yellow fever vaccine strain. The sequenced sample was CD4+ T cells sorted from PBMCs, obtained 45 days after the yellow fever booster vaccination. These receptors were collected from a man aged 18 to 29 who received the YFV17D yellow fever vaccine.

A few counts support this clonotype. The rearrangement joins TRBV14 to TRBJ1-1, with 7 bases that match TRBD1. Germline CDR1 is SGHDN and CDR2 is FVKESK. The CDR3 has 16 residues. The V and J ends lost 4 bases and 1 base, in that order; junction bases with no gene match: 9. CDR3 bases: TGTGCCAGCAGCCGCAGGGCGGGGACAGAGAACACTGAAGCTTTCTTT. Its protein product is CASSRRAGTENTEAFF.

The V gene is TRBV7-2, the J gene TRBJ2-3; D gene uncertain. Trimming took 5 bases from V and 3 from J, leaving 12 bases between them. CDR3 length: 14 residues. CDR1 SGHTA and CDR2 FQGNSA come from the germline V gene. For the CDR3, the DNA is TGTGCCAGCAGCCCGAGTCCCGGGACAGATACGCAGTATTTT. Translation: CASSPSPGTDTQYF.

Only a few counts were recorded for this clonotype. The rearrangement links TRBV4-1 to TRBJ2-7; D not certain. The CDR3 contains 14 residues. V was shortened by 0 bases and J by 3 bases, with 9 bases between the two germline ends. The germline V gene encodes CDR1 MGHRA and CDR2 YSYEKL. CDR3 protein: CASSQESRYYEQYV. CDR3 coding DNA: TGCGCCAGCAGCCAAGAAAGCAGATACTACGAGCAGTACGTC.

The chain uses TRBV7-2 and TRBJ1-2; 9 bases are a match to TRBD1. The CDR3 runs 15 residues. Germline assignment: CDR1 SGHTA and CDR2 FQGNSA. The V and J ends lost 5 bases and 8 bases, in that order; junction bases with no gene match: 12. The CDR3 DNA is TGTGCCAGCAGCCCAAATACAGGGGGCGCTGGGGGCTACACCTTC. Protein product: CASSPNTGGAGGYTF.

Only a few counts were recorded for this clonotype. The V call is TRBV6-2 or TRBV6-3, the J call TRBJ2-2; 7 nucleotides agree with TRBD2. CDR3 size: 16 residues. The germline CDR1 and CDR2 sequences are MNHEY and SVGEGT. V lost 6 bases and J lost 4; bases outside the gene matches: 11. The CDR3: CASSSKRGSGTGELFF. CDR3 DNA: TGTGCCAGCAGCTCTAAGCGGGGAAGCGGCACCGGGGAGCTGTTTTTT.

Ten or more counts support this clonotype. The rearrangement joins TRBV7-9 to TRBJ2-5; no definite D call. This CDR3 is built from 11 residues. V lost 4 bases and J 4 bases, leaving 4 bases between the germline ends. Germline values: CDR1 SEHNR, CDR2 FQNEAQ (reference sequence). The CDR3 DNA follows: TGTGCCAGCAGCTCTGTAGAGACCCAGTACTTC. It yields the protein CASSSVETQYF.

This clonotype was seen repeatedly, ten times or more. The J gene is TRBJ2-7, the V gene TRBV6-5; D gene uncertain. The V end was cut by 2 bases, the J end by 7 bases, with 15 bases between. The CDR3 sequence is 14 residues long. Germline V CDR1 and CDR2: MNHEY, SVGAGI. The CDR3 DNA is TGTGCCAGCAGTTACGATCAGAACCACCGGGAGCAGTACGTC. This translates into CASSYDQNHREQYV.

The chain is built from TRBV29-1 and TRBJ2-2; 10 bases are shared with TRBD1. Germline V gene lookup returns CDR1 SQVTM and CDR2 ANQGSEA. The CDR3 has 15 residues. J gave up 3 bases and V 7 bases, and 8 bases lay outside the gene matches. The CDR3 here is CSARPGTGDTGELFF. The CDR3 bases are TGCAGCGCCCGCCCCGGGACAGGGGACACCGGGGAGCTGTTTTTT.

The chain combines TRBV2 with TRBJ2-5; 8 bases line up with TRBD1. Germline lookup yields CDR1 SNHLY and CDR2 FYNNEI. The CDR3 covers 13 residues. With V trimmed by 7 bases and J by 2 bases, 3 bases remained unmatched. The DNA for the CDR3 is TGTGCCAGCATCAGGGGGCGGCAAGAGACCCAGTACTTC. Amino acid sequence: CASIRGRQETQYF.

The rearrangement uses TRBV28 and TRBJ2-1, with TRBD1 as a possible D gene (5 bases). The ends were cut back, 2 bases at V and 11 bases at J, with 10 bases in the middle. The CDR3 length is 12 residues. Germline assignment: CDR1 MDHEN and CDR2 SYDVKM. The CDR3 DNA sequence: TGTGCCAGCAGTTTAAGGGGCGCTCAGCAGTTCTTC. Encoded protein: CASSLRGAQQFF.

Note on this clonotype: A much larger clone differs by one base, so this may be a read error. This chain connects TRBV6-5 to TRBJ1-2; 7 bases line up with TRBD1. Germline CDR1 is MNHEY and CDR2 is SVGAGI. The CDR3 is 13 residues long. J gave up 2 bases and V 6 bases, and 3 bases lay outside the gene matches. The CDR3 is CASSPRGNYGYTF. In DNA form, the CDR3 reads TGTGCCAGCAGCCCCAGGGGGAACTATGGCTACACCTTC.

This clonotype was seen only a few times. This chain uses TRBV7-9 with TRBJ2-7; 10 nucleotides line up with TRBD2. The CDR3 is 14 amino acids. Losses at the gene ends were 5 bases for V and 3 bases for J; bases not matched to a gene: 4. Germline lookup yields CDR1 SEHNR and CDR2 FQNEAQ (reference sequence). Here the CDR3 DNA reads TGTGCCAGCAGCCGGGGACTAGCGTACTACGAGCAGTACTTC. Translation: CASSRGLAYYEQYF.

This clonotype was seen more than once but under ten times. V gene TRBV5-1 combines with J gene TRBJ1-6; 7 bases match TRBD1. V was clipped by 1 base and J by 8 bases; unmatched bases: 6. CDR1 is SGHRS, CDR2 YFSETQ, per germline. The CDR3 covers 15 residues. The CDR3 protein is CASSLSGQRYSPLHF. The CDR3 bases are TGCGCCAGCAGCTTGTCGGGACAGAGATATTCACCCCTCCACTTT.

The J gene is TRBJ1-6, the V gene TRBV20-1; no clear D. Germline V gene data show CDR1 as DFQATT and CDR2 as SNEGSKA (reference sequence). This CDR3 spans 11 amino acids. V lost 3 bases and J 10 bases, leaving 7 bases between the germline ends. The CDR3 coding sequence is TGCAGTGCTAGGGTAGGGTCACCCCTCCACTTT. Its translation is CSARVGSPLHF.

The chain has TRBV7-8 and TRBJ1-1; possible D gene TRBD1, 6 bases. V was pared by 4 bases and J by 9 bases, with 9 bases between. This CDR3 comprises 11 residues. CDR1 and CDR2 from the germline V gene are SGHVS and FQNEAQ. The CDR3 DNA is TGTGCCAGCAGCTCGCAGGGGCAAGCTTTCTTT. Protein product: CASSSQGQAFF. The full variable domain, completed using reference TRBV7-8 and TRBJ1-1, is GAGVSQSPRYKVAKRGQDVALRCDPISGHVSLFWYQQALGQGPEFLTYFQNEAQLDKSGLPSDRFFAERPEGSVSTLKIQRTQQEDSAVYLCASSSQGQAFFGQGTRLTVV.